Following are 20 T cell receptor beta chains from one sample sequenced in a study of low-dose radiotherapy and immunotherapy resistance in tumors (dated by TCRdb to 2022 to 2024). TCRdb records Illumina MiniSeq as the sequencer. To make first-strand cDNA, Superscript III was used along with a set of TRAV- and TRBV-specific primers so that both the TCRalpha and TCRbeta chains were covered. A roughly 19-cycle PCR with Phusion amplified the TCRs, pairing a constant-region primer with the adapter that was attached to the V primers. TCRdb trimmed public reads at Q25 via fastp, called clones via MiXCR and kept in-frame beta chains. Every distinct CDR3 protein forms one entry, paired with its most common genes and DNA. In this sample the table shows approximately 90,000 distinct CDR3 sequences, roughly a tenth of which occur a single time. The top ten constitute about 1% of the sample. Per the publication, the time point label means: before trial treatment.

This sample comprised PBMCs, obtained before treatment. The receptors originated from a male donor with prostate cancer.

This clonotype was found many times. The genes are TRBV7-3 and TRBJ1-1; no definite D call. In germline, CDR1 is SGHTA, CDR2 FQGTGA. Between the trimmed V and J ends, which lost 3 bases and 0 bases, there was a span of 5 bases. This CDR3 is 13 amino acids long. Written as DNA, the CDR3 is TGTGCCAGCAGCTTCGGTATGAACACTGAAGCTTTCTTT. It codes for CASSFGMNTEAFF.

This clonotype was counted at least ten times. This chain links TRBV28 with TRBJ1-5; no definite D call. In germline, CDR1 is MDHEN, CDR2 SYDVKM. The CDR3 covers 13 residues. The V end lost 3 bases, the J end lost 5 bases, and 8 bases lay between the germline ends. The CDR3 is CASSFLGYQPQHF. The CDR3 DNA reads TGTGCCAGCAGTTTCCTCGGGTATCAGCCCCAGCATTTT.

This clonotype showed up many times. The V gene is TRBV7-6, the J gene TRBJ2-3, with 8 positions matching TRBD1. The CDR3 covers 16 residues. The germline V gene has CDR1 SGHVS and CDR2 FNYEAQ. The V gene end was trimmed by 4 bases and the J gene end by 4 bases; junction bases not matched to a gene: 10. CDR3 loop: CASSSGGQGASDTQYF. Here the CDR3 DNA reads TGTGCCAGCAGCTCCGGTGGACAGGGAGCGTCAGATACGCAGTATTTT.

At least ten counts were recorded for this clonotype. The CDR3 DNA sequence: TGTGCCAGCAGAGGTATTAACAGGGGATCCCTTAGACGGACCGGGGAGCTGTTTTTT. Encoded protein: CASRGINRGSLRRTGELFF. The chain uses TRBV27 and TRBJ2-2, with 7 positions matching TRBD1. This CDR3 comprises 19 residues. Germline V gene sequence: CDR1 MNHEY, CDR2 SMNVEV (reference sequence). J gave up 5 bases and V 6 bases, and 21 bases lay outside the gene matches.

This clonotype came up many times. V is TRBV28 and J is TRBJ2-6; D is undetermined. Germline V gene sequence: CDR1 MDHEN, CDR2 SYDVKM. The CDR3 extends over 14 amino acids. The ends were cut back, 6 bases at V and 2 bases at J, with 8 bases in the middle. The CDR3 nucleotides are TGTGCCAGCAGCTCCTCCACTGGGGCCAACGTCCTGACTTTC. This translates into CASSSSTGANVLTF.

This clonotype was seen repeatedly, ten times or more. The chain joins TRBV7-2 to TRBJ1-2, with unresolved D. The CDR3 has 15 residues. Trimming took off 7 bases at V and 4 bases at J, with 19 bases between the two ends. Germline V gene data show CDR1 as SGHTA and CDR2 as FQGNSA. CDR3: CASTRSREESYGYTF. The CDR3 nucleotides read TGTGCCAGCACCCGGTCGAGGGAGGAGAGCTATGGCTACACCTTC.

A word on this clonotype: A far larger clone is just one base off, so this is likely a read error. The chain links TRBV6-6 to TRBJ1-1; maybe TRBD1 (5 bases). Looked up from germline, CDR1 is MNHNY and CDR2 is SVGAGI (reference sequence). This CDR3 comprises 13 residues. CDR3 protein: CASSQVMNTEAYF. CDR3 DNA: TGTGCCAGTTCACAGGTCATGAACACTGAAGCTTACTTT.

This clonotype was found many times. The chain employs TRBV27 and TRBJ2-2; tentative D call: TRBD1 (5 bases). The germline V gene encodes CDR1 MNHEY and CDR2 SMNVEV (reference sequence). Trimming removed 9 bases from V and 8 bases from J, with 28 bases in between. The CDR3 length is 17 residues. Here the CDR3 DNA reads TGTGCCAGTCCCTTCTCCGGCCAGGGATCGTTTTTGGGGGAGCTGTTTTTT. This codes for CASPFSGQGSFLGELFF.

This clonotype has at least ten counts. The V gene is TRBV3-1, the J gene TRBJ2-1; D is possibly TRBD1 (5 bases). There are 14 residues in the CDR3. Germline V gene sequence: CDR1 LGHDT, CDR2 YNNKEL (reference sequence). Trimming cost V 1 base and J 9 bases, with 13 bases left between them. DNA of the CDR3: TGTGCCAGCAGCCAAGCGACAGTCCCAGGTGAGCAGTTCTTC. This translates into CASSQATVPGEQFF.

This clonotype is classed as medium-sized. The rearrangement uses TRBV5-5 and TRBJ1-2; D unclear. There are 14 residues in the CDR3. CDR1 is SGHKS, CDR2 YYEKEE, per germline (reference sequence). V dropped 5 bases and J dropped 7 bases, with 18 bases sitting between them. CDR3 DNA sequence: TGTGCCAGCAGTCCCCCCGCCCGAGGTAGTGGCTACACCTTC. Residues: CASSPPARGSGYTF.

This clonotype was recorded at least ten times. CDR3 amino acids: CASSLGGMGSGNTIYF. In nucleotides, the CDR3 is TGTGCCAGCAGCCTTGGCGGTATGGGATCTGGAAACACCATATATTTT. The chain recombines TRBV28 with TRBJ1-3; D unresolved. Germline-derived CDR1 and CDR2 are MDHEN and SYDVKM. Trimming removed 6 bases at V and 1 base at J, with 16 bases between. This CDR3 comprises 16 residues.

This clonotype showed up many times. The chain joins TRBV25-1 to TRBJ1-3; D gene uncertain. CDR3 length: 12 residues. CDR1 is MGHDK, CDR2 SYGVNS, per germline. The V end lost 5 bases, the J end lost 4 bases, and 6 bases lay between the germline ends. The CDR3 loop is CASSLSGNTIYF. The CDR3 bases are TGTGCCAGCAGTCTTTCCGGAAACACCATATATTTT. The whole variable domain, filled in from reference TRBV25-1 and TRBJ1-3, reads EADIYQTPRYLVIGTGKKITLECSQTMGHDKMYWYQQDPGMELHLIHYSYGVNSTEKGDLSSESTVSRIRTEHFPLTLESARPSHTSQYLCASSLSGNTIYFGEGSWLTVV.

This clonotype showed up many times. This chain joins TRBV28 and TRBJ1-5; perhaps TRBD1 as D (5 bases). Germline V gene data show CDR1 as MDHEN and CDR2 as SYDVKM. The CDR3 runs 15 residues. Trimming took off 4 bases at V and 2 bases at J, with 12 bases between the two ends. The CDR3 is CASSSRGAGNQPQHF. In DNA form, the CDR3 reads TGTGCCAGCAGTTCCCGAGGGGCGGGCAATCAGCCCCAGCATTTT.

This clonotype was detected many times. The J gene is TRBJ2-2, the V gene TRBV4-3; D not resolved. This CDR3 is 14 amino acids long. Germline V gives CDR1 LGHNA, CDR2 YSLEER. V was trimmed by 1 base and J by 6 bases, leaving 9 bases between them. The CDR3 loop is CASSQGRRAGELFF. The CDR3 region has the DNA TGCGCCAGCAGCCAAGGGAGACGGGCCGGGGAGCTGTTTTTT.

This clonotype was counted at least ten times. The chain combines TRBV6-1 with TRBJ1-5; 8 bases map to TRBD1. This CDR3 is built from 13 residues. Germline V lookup: CDR1 MNHNS, CDR2 SASEGT. Unmatched junction bases numbered 6, after V lost 7 bases and J lost 7 bases. The CDR3: CASTGQGGQPQHF. In DNA, the CDR3 is TGTGCCAGCACCGGACAGGGTGGGCAGCCCCAGCATTTT.

This clonotype was seen a handful of times. The genes are TRBV9 and TRBJ2-1; 9 nucleotides align to TRBD2. V was clipped by 0 bases and J by 8 bases; unmatched bases: 6. The germline gives CDR1 SGDLS, CDR2 YYNGEE. The CDR3 extends over 15 amino acids. In DNA form, the CDR3 reads TGTGCCAGCAGCGTAGGTCTAGCGGGACTCGATGAGCAGTTCTTC. This gives the protein CASSVGLAGLDEQFF. Together with reference TRBV9 and TRBJ2-1, the CDR3 gives the full variable domain: DSGVTQTPKHLITATGQRVTLRCSPRSGDLSVYWYQQSLDQGLQFLIQYYNGEERAKGNILERFSAQQFPDLHSELNLSSLELGDSALYFCASSVGLAGLDEQFFGPGTRLTVL.

This clonotype was observed at least ten times. This chain joins TRBV7-9 and TRBJ2-5, with D unclear. This CDR3 comprises 14 residues. Trimming took off 2 bases at V and 1 base at J, with 8 bases between the two ends. CDR1 is SEHNR and CDR2 is FQNEAQ in the germline V gene (reference sequence). CDR3 in amino acids: CASSLFSPQETQYF. The CDR3 DNA reads TGTGCCAGCAGCTTATTTAGCCCCCAAGAGACCCAGTACTTC.

This clonotype has more than one count but fewer than ten. The gene calls are TRBV20-1 and TRBJ2-7; D perhaps matches TRBD1 (6 bases). The germline CDR1 and CDR2 sequences are DFQATT and SNEGSKA (reference sequence). V lost 5 bases and J 4 bases, leaving 15 bases between the germline ends. The CDR3 runs to 13 residues. CDR3 DNA sequence: TGCAGTGCTGAAGGGTCAGGGGTTTACGAGCAGTACTTC. This translates into CSAEGSGVYEQYF.

This clonotype was picked up many times. The V gene is TRBV9, the J gene TRBJ2-2; D is uncertain. Trimming shortened V by 0 bases and J by 2 bases, and 11 bases separated the two germline ends. CDR3 size: 16 residues. Germline V gene sequence: CDR1 SGDLS, CDR2 YYNGEE. The CDR3 is CASSVGPGLNTGELFF. The CDR3 nucleotides are TGTGCCAGCAGCGTAGGTCCCGGGTTAAACACCGGGGAGCTGTTTTTT.

This clonotype was observed many times. V is TRBV7-2 and J is TRBJ2-7; the D gene is possibly TRBD2 (6 bases). V was trimmed by 5 bases and J by 5 bases, leaving 19 bases between them. The CDR3 runs 15 residues. The germline CDR1 and CDR2 sequences are SGHTA and FQGNSA. CDR3 nucleotide sequence: TGTGCCAGCAGCGCACTCCCCGGGAGTCAGAACGAGCAGTACTTC. It is translated as CASSALPGSQNEQYF.